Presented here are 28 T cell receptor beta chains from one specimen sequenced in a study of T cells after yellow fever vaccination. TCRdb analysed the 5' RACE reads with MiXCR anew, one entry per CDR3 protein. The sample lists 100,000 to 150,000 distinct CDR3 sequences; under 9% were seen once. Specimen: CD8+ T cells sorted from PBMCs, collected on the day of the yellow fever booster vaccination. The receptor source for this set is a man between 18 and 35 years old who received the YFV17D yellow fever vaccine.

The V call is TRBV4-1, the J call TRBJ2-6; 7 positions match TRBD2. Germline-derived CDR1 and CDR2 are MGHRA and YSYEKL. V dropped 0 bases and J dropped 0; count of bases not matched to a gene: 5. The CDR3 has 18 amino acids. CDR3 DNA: TGCGCCAGCAGCCAAGATCTGGGGGGGAACTCTGGGGCCAACGTCCTGACTTTC. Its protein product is CASSQDLGGNSGANVLTF.

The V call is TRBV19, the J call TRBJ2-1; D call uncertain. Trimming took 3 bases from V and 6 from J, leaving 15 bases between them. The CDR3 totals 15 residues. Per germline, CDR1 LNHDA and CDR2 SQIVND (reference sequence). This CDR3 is CASSMDGSVINEQFF. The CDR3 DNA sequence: TGTGCCAGTAGTATGGACGGCTCGGTAATCAATGAGCAGTTCTTC.

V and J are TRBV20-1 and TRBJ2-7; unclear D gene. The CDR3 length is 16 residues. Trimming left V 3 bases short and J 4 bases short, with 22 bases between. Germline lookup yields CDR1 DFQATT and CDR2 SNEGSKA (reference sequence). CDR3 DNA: TGCAGTGCTAGCAGGTTCGGCCTAGACACCCCTTACGAGCAGTACTTC. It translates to CSASRFGLDTPYEQYF.

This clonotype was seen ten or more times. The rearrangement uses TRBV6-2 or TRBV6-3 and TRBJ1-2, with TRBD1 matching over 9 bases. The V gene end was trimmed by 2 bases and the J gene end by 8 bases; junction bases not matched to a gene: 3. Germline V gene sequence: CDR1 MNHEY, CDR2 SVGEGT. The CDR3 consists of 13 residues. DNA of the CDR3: TGTGCCAGCAGTTACAGGACAGGGGAAGGCTACACCTTC. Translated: CASSYRTGEGYTF.

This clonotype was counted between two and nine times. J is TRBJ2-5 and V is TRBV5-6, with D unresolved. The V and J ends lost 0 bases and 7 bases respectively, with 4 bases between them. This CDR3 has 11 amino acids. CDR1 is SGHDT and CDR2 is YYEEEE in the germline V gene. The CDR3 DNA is TGTGCCAGCAGCTTGGCCGCGACCCAGTACTTC. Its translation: CASSLAATQYF.

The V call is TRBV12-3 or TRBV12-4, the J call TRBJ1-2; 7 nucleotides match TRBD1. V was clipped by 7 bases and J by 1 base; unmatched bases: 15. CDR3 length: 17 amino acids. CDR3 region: CASIGGTNIFDNYGYTF. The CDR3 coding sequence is TGTGCCAGCATAGGGGGCACGAACATATTTGATAACTATGGCTACACCTTC.

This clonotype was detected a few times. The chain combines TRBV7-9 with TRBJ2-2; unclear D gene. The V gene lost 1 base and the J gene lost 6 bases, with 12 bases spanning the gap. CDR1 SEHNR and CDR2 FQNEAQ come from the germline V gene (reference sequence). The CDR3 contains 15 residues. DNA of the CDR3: TGTGCCAGCAGCTTAGATGGCCGTGTTCCCGGGGAGCTGTTTTTT. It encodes CASSLDGRVPGELFF.

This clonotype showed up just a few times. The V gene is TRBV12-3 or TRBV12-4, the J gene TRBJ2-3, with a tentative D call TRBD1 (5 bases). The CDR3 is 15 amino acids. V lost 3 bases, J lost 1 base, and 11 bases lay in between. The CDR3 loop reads CASSFQGWGTDTQYF. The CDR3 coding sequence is TGTGCCAGCAGTTTCCAGGGATGGGGCACAGATACGCAGTATTTT.

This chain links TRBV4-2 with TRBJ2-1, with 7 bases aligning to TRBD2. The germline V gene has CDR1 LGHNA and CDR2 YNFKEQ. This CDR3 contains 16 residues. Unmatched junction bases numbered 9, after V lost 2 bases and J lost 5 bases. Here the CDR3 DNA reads TGTGCCAGCAGCCAACTATGGGAGGGTAGGGACAATGAGCAGTTCTTC. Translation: CASSQLWEGRDNEQFF.

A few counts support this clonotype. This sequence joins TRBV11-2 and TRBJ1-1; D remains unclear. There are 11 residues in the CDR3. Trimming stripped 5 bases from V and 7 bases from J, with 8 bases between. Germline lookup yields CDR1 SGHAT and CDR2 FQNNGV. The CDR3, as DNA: TGTGCCAGCAGCGAGACACTTGAAGCTTTCTTT. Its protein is CASSETLEAFF.

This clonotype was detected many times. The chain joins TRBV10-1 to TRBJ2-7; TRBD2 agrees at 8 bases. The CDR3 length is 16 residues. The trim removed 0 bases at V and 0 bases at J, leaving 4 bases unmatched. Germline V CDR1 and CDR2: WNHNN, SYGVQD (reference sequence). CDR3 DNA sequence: TGCGCCAGCAGTGAGTCAGGGCTAGCGGGCTCCTACGAGCAGTACTTC. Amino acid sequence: CASSESGLAGSYEQYF.

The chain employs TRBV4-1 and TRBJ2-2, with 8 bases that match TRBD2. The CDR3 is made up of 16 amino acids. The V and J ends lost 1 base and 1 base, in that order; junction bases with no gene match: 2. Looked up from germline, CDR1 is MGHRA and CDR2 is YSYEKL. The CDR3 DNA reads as TGCGCCAGCAGCCAAGTCAGCGGGGGGAACACCGGGGAGCTGTTTTTT. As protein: CASSQVSGGNTGELFF.

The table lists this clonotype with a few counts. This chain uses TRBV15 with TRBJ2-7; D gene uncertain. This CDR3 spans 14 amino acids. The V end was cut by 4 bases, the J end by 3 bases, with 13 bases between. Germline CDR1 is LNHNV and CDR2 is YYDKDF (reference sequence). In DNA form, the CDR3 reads TGTGCCACCAGCACAGATGAAGAAGTCTACGAGCAGTACTTC. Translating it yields CATSTDEEVYEQYF.

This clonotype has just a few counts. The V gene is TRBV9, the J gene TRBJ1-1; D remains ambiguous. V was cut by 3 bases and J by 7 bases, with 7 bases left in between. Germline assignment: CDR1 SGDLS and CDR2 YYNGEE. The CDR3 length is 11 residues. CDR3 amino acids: CASSGKGEAFF. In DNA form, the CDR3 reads TGTGCCAGCAGCGGGAAGGGTGAAGCTTTCTTT.

This CDR3 is CASSPTSGTNEQFF. DNA of the CDR3: TGTGCCAGCAGCCCGACTAGCGGGACCAATGAGCAGTTCTTC. This sequence joins TRBV7-6 and TRBJ2-1; 11 nucleotides align to TRBD2. This CDR3 contains 14 residues. Germline CDR1 is SGHVS and CDR2 is FNYEAQ. Germline trimming cut 5 bases from V and 6 bases from J; bases unmatched to any gene: 3.

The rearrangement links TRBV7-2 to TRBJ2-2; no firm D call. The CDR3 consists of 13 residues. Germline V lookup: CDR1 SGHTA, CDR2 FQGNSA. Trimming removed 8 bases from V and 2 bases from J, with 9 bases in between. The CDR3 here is CASGLGNTGELFF. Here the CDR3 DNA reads TGTGCCAGCGGTTTGGGAAACACCGGGGAGCTGTTTTTT.

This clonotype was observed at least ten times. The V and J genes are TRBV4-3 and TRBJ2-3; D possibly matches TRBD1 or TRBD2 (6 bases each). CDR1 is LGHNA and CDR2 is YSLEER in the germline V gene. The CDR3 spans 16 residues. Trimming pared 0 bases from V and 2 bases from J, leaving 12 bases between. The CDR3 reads CASSQDLGGITDTQYF. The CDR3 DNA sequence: TGCGCCAGCAGCCAAGATTTAGGGGGGATCACAGATACGCAGTATTTT.

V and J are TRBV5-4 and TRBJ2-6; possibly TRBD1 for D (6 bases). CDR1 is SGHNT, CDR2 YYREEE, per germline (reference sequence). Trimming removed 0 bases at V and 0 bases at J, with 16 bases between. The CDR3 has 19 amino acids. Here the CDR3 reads CASSLGLAGENSGANVLTF. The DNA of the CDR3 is TGTGCCAGCAGCTTGGGGCTGGCAGGGGAAAACTCTGGGGCCAACGTCCTGACTTTC.

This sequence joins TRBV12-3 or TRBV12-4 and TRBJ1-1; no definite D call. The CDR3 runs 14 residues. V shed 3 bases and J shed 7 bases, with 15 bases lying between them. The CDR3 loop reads CASSFGRLGGEAFF. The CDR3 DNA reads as TGTGCCAGCAGTTTTGGAAGACTAGGAGGTGAAGCTTTCTTT.

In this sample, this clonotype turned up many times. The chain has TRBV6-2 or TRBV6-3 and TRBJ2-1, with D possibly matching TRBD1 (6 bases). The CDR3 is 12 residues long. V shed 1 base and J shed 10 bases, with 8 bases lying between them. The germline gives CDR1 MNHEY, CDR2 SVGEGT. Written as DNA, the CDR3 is TGTGCCAGCAGTTACTGGACAGACGAGCAGTTCTTC. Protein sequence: CASSYWTDEQFF.

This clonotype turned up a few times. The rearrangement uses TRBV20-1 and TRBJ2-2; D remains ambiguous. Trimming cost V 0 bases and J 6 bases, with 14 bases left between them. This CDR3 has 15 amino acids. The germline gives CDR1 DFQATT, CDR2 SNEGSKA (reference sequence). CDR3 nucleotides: TGCAGTGCTAGAGAATGGGGAACGGTTTCCGGGGAGCTGTTTTTT. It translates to CSAREWGTVSGELFF.

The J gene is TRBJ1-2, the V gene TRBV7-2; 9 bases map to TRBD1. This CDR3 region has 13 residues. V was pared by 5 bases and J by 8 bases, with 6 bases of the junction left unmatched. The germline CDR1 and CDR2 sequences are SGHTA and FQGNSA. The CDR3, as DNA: TGTGCCAGCAGCCCAGGGACAGGGTTCGGCTACACCTTC. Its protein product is CASSPGTGFGYTF.

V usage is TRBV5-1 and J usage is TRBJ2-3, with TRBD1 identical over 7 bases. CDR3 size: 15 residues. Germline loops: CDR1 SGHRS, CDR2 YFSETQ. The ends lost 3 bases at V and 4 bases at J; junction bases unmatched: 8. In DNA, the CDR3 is TGCGCCAGCAGCTCCCGACAGGGTGGAGCAGATACGCAGTATTTT. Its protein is CASSSRQGGADTQYF.

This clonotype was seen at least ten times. The CDR3, as DNA: TGTGCCAGCAGCCCCAGGGAGGGGACAAAAGAGACCCAGTACTTC. Amino acids: CASSPREGTKETQYF. This sequence joins TRBV11-2 and TRBJ2-5; D is perhaps TRBD2 (7 bases). The germline V and J ends were trimmed by 5 bases and 3 bases, with 16 bases remaining between them. From germline, CDR1 is SGHAT and CDR2 FQNNGV. The CDR3 runs 15 residues.

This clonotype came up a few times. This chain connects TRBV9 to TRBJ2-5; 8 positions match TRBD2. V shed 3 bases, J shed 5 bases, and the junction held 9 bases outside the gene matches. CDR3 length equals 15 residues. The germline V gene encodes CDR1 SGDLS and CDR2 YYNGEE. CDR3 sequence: CASSAGTSGVETQYF. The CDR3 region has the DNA TGTGCCAGCAGCGCTGGGACTAGTGGTGTCGAGACCCAGTACTTC.

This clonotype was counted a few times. CDR3 DNA: TGTGCCAGCAGCCCCTCAGTAGCGGGGCCTTTCACAGATACGCAGTATTTT. It codes for CASSPSVAGPFTDTQYF. The V and J genes are TRBV7-2 and TRBJ2-3; TRBD2 matches 8 bases. There are 17 residues in the CDR3. After removal of 5 bases from V and 2 bases from J, the junction contained 12 bases not matched to a gene. In germline, CDR1 is SGHTA, CDR2 FQGNSA. The full variable domain, in which reference TRBV7-2 and TRBJ2-3 provide the parts outside the CDR3, is GAGVSQSPSNKVTEKGKDVELRCDPISGHTALYWYRQSLGQGLEFLIYFQGNSAPDKSGLPSDRFSAERTGGSVSTLTIQRTQQEDSAVYLCASSPSVAGPFTDTQYFGPGTRLTVL.

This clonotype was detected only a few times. CDR3 DNA: TGTGCCAGCAGCGCAGGACTGAACCCCTACGAGCAGTACTTC. Translation gives CASSAGLNPYEQYF. J is TRBJ2-7 and V is TRBV5-6, with a tentative D call TRBD2 (5 bases). There are 14 residues in the CDR3. V was trimmed by 4 bases and J by 2 bases, leaving 13 bases between them. Germline-derived CDR1 and CDR2 are SGHDT and YYEEEE.

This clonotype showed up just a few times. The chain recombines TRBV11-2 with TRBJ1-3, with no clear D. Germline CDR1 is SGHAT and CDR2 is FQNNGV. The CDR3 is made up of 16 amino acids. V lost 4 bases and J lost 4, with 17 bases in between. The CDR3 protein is CASSSPTMVSGNTIYF. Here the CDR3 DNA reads TGTGCCAGCAGCTCCCCAACGATGGTGTCCGGAAACACCATATATTTT.